Following are 28 T cell receptor beta chains from one sample sequenced in a study of T cell repertoires in cytomegalovirus infection. TCRdb re-called the reads with MiXCR, one entry per CDR3 protein. The sample records around 330,000 distinct CDR3 sequences, 17% being singletons. Material for sequencing was PBMCs. The receptors shown here come from a human donor in good health (CMV status not recorded). Some clones in this sample may be carry-over from other donors' samples.

In this sample, this clonotype turned up a few times. The chain recombines TRBV24-1 with TRBJ2-1, with D perhaps TRBD2 (5 bases). The germline V gene has CDR1 KGHDR and CDR2 SFDVKD. CDR3 length: 16 amino acids. V lost 0 bases and J 0 bases, leaving 8 bases between the germline ends. CDR3 nucleotides: TGTGCCACCAGTGATTTGCCGGGGAGCTCCTACAATGAGCAGTTCTTC. This gives the protein CATSDLPGSSYNEQFF.

The V call is TRBV18, the J call TRBJ1-4; D not certain. CDR3 size: 13 residues. Germline V lookup: CDR1 KGHSH, CDR2 LQKENI. Trimming cost V 2 bases and J 8 bases, with 9 bases left between them. Here the CDR3 DNA reads TGTGCCAGCTCACCAGCATCTCGGGAAAAACTGTTTTTT. It specifies CASSPASREKLFF.

In its sample, this clonotype was seen many times. CDR3 coding DNA: TGTGCCAGCAGCTTGACAGGGGTTGAACAGCCCCAGCATTTT. Protein: CASSLTGVEQPQHF. The chain uses TRBV7-2 and TRBJ1-5, with TRBD1 matching over 8 bases. Germline CDR1 reads SGHTA; CDR2 reads FQGNSA. J gave up 7 bases and V 3 bases, and 5 bases lay outside the gene matches. This CDR3 comprises 14 residues.

This clonotype has a count of ten or more. The junction departs from germline at one end; a sequencing error may be responsible. The chain has TRBV12-3 or TRBV12-4 and TRBJ2-5; D not certain. CDR3 size: 13 residues. CDR3 residues: CASSLAAQETQYF. The CDR3 nucleotides are TGTGCCAGCAGCTTAGCAGCTCAAGAGACCCAGTACTTC.

This clonotype was observed many times. The V and J genes are TRBV10-3 and TRBJ2-5; 8 nucleotides match TRBD1. The V gene end was trimmed by 6 bases and the J gene end by 2 bases; junction bases not matched to a gene: 8. The germline V gene has CDR1 ENHRY and CDR2 SYGVKD. The CDR3 is made up of 15 amino acids. The CDR3 protein is CAISRNRGEQETQYF. The CDR3 nucleotides are TGTGCCATCAGCCGGAACAGGGGGGAACAAGAGACCCAGTACTTC.

This clonotype was found many times. This chain connects TRBV7-6 to TRBJ2-5; D possibly corresponds to TRBD2 (7 bases). Germline assignment: CDR1 SGHVS and CDR2 FNYEAQ. V was shortened by 1 base and J by 5 bases, with 17 bases between the two germline ends. The CDR3 contains 16 residues. The CDR3 spells CASSLGSGGAWETQYF. The CDR3 DNA reads TGTGCCAGCAGCTTAGGTTCTGGGGGGGCTTGGGAGACCCAGTACTTC.

This clonotype has a count of ten or more. The chain couples TRBV7-3 to TRBJ2-2, with D perhaps given as TRBD1 or TRBD2 (5 bases each). Between the trimmed V and J ends, which lost 5 bases and 2 bases, there was a span of 18 bases. The CDR3 has 17 amino acids. Germline loops: CDR1 SGHTA, CDR2 FQGTGA. This CDR3 is CASSLQNRGRNTGELFF. As DNA, the CDR3 is TGTGCCAGCAGCCTCCAAAATCGGGGCCGCAACACCGGGGAGCTGTTTTTT.

This clonotype was seen repeatedly, ten times or more. J is TRBJ1-5 and V is TRBV6-1, with a weak D call TRBD1 (5 bases). Germline loops: CDR1 MNHNS, CDR2 SASEGT. The CDR3 runs 16 residues. V was clipped by 9 bases and J by 4 bases, with 22 bases between them. In DNA form, the CDR3 reads TGTGCCAGTATCGGACCTAGGCAGGGAATAAATCAGCCCCAGCATTTT. It yields the protein CASIGPRQGINQPQHF.

This clonotype was observed a few times. This sequence joins TRBV4-3 and TRBJ1-1; TRBD1 is a possible D gene (5 bases). This CDR3 contains 16 residues. Trimming pared 3 bases from V and 10 bases from J, leaving 24 bases between. CDR1 and CDR2 (germline): LGHNA, YSLEER. DNA of the CDR3: TGCGCCAGCAGCCAGGAGAAACAGGACGTCGGTCTGTCAGCTTTCTTT. Amino acids: CASSQEKQDVGLSAFF.

The chain combines TRBV5-4 with TRBJ2-7; 8 bases are a match to TRBD2. The V segment lost 1 base and the J segment 7 bases; nucleotides outside the gene matches: 13. CDR1 is SGHNT and CDR2 is YYREEE in the germline V gene (reference sequence). This CDR3 spans 16 amino acids. The chain's CDR3 is CASSLSRGISGVEQYF. The CDR3 DNA follows: TGTGCCAGCAGCTTGAGTCGTGGAATTAGCGGGGTTGAGCAGTACTTC.

This clonotype has more than one count but fewer than ten. The V call is TRBV10-3, the J call TRBJ1-3, with TRBD1 matching 9 bases. V lost 7 bases, J lost 4 bases, and 11 bases stayed unmatched. Germline CDR1 reads ENHRY; CDR2 reads SYGVKD. The CDR3 length is 16 residues. In DNA, the CDR3 is TGTGCCATCATCCCCGGGACAGGGACCGACGGAAACACCATATATTTT. This gives the protein CAIIPGTGTDGNTIYF.

The chain carries TRBV27 and TRBJ2-1; 8 nucleotides agree with TRBD1. The length of the CDR3 is 18 residues. Germline V CDR1 and CDR2: MNHEY, SMNVEV (reference sequence). Germline trimming cut 5 bases from V and 6 bases from J; bases unmatched to any gene: 18. The CDR3 is CASSPIPSPQGARNEQFF. The CDR3 bases are TGTGCCAGCAGTCCTATTCCGTCTCCTCAGGGGGCGCGCAATGAGCAGTTCTTC.

This clonotype was counted ten times or more. One end of the junction fails to match germline, which may point to a read error. This sequence joins TRBV12-3 or TRBV12-4 and TRBJ1-3; D remains ambiguous. This CDR3 contains 14 residues. CDR3 loop: CASSIALGGNTIYF. The CDR3 DNA reads TGTGCCAGCAGTATAGCCCTCGGAGGAAACACCATATATTTT.

The V gene is TRBV4-1, the J gene TRBJ1-2, with D tentatively TRBD1 (6 bases). Germline V gives CDR1 MGHRA, CDR2 YSYEKL. Deletions cut 2 bases from V and 2 bases from J, with 6 bases between. CDR3 length: 13 amino acids. CDR3 loop: CASSQTGNYGYTF. In DNA form, the CDR3 reads TGCGCCAGCAGCCAAACAGGGAACTATGGCTACACCTTC.

The rearrangement joins TRBV9 to TRBJ1-2; D gene ambiguous. The V gene lost 0 bases and the J gene lost 4 bases, with 7 bases spanning the gap. The CDR3 is made up of 13 amino acids. Germline V CDR1 and CDR2: SGDLS, YYNGEE. This chain's CDR3 is CASSVATAYGYTF. The DNA for the CDR3 is TGTGCCAGCAGCGTAGCAACAGCCTATGGCTACACCTTC.

The rearrangement links TRBV12-3 or TRBV12-4 to TRBJ1-1; D is uncertain. This CDR3 region has 14 residues. Trimming cost V 5 bases and J 1 base, with 11 bases left between them. In DNA form, the CDR3 reads TGTGCCAGCAGTCTCCAGGAAAGGAACACTGAAGCTTTCTTT. Amino acids: CASSLQERNTEAFF.

CDR3 amino acids: CASSFSSNYEQYF. CDR3 nucleotides: TGTGCCAGCAGTTTCTCGAGCAACTACGAGCAGTACTTC. The J gene is TRBJ2-7, the V gene TRBV27; no definite D call. The germline V gene encodes CDR1 MNHEY and CDR2 SMNVEV (reference sequence). V lost 3 bases to trimming and J lost 3 bases, with 9 bases between them. The CDR3 has 13 amino acids.

This chain joins TRBV20-1 and TRBJ2-7; D unresolved. The germline gives CDR1 DFQATT, CDR2 SNEGSKA (reference sequence). V lost 6 bases, J lost 6 bases, and 15 bases lay in between. The CDR3 covers 12 residues. CDR3 DNA: TGCAGTGCCCCCCCCGCTCTTAGCGAGCAGTACTTC. This gives the protein CSAPPALSEQYF.

This clonotype has a count of ten or more. The V call is TRBV7-2, the J call TRBJ2-1, with 9 bases that match TRBD2. The germline V gene has CDR1 SGHTA and CDR2 FQGNSA. The CDR3 is 17 amino acids. With 4 bases clipped from V and 5 bases from J, the junction kept 12 bases outside the gene matches. This chain's CDR3 is CASSSNPSGGLNNEQFF. Written as DNA, the CDR3 is TGTGCCAGCAGCTCGAACCCCAGCGGGGGGCTTAACAATGAGCAGTTCTTC.

This clonotype has ten or more counts. The chain has TRBV19 and TRBJ2-7; 7 bases are shared with TRBD2. The CDR3 covers 15 residues. J gave up 0 bases and V 5 bases, and 7 bases lay outside the gene matches. CDR1 is LNHDA and CDR2 is SQIVND in the germline V gene (reference sequence). CDR3 DNA sequence: TGTGCCAGTAGTGTCTCGGGACTATACTCCTACGAGCAGTACTTC. Its protein product is CASSVSGLYSYEQYF.

This clonotype was found many times. The J gene is TRBJ1-1, the V gene TRBV5-5; D is possibly TRBD1 (5 bases). The CDR3 extends over 16 amino acids. Germline V lookup: CDR1 SGHKS, CDR2 YYEKEE (reference sequence). The germline V and J ends were trimmed by 0 bases and 1 base, with 13 bases remaining between them. The CDR3 bases are TGTGCCAGCAGCTTGGTTTGGGACGGACAGAACACTGAAGCTTTCTTT. This codes for CASSLVWDGQNTEAFF.

The sample holds a few counts of this clonotype. This chain links TRBV27 with TRBJ2-7; no clear D. Germline-derived CDR1 and CDR2 are MNHEY and SMNVEV (reference sequence). With 5 bases removed from V and 0 bases from J, the gap between germline ends came to 8 bases. The CDR3 runs to 13 residues. The DNA for the CDR3 is TGTGCCAGCAGTCCACAGTCCTCCTACGAGCAGTACTTC. The encoded protein is CASSPQSSYEQYF.

This chain joins TRBV10-3 and TRBJ1-5; D unclear. Trimming took 10 bases from V and 7 from J, leaving 14 bases between them. The CDR3 length is 12 residues. Germline CDR1 reads ENHRY; CDR2 reads SYGVKD. DNA for the CDR3: TGTGCCACAGGACCGTTGGAACAGCCCCAGCATTTT. This encodes CATGPLEQPQHF.

This clonotype was counted a few times. V and J are TRBV3-1 and TRBJ1-2; maybe TRBD1 (6 bases). Germline V gene data show CDR1 as LGHDT and CDR2 as YNNKEL (reference sequence). Between the trimmed V and J ends, which lost 6 bases and 2 bases, there was a span of 13 bases. CDR3 length: 14 residues. CDR3 region: CASSRGALNYGYTF. Here the CDR3 DNA reads TGTGCCAGCAGTCGGGGGGCACTAAACTATGGCTACACCTTC.

In DNA, the CDR3 is TGTGCCAGCAGTGAAGCGCTTCTGGCACAGGGAGAAAATCAGCCCCAGCATTTT. Translating it yields CASSEALLAQGENQPQHF. The rearrangement links TRBV6-1 to TRBJ1-5; D possibly corresponds to TRBD1 (6 bases). Between the trimmed V and J ends, which lost 0 bases and 4 bases, there was a span of 19 bases. This CDR3 has 18 residues. From germline, CDR1 is MNHNS and CDR2 SASEGT.

The CDR3 here is CASSLYGGGDPPAGDTQYF. The CDR3 bases are TGTGCCAGCAGTTTATATGGCGGGGGGGACCCCCCCGCAGGGGATACGCAGTATTTT. The chain is built from TRBV12-3 or TRBV12-4 and TRBJ2-3; 9 nucleotides align to TRBD2. The junction had 18 bases not matched to a gene; V was cut back by 2 bases and J by 6 bases. The CDR3 has 19 amino acids.

CDR3 nucleotide sequence: TGTGCCAGCAGTACGACAGGGGGGAGCTCTGGGGCCAACGTCCTGACTTTC. This encodes CASSTTGGSSGANVLTF. This chain uses TRBV28 with TRBJ2-6; TRBD1 matches at 9 bases. This CDR3 comprises 17 residues. V dropped 5 bases and J dropped 0; count of bases not matched to a gene: 5. CDR1 is MDHEN, CDR2 SYDVKM, per germline. The complete variable domain, with remaining parts taken from reference TRBV28 and TRBJ2-6, reads DVKVTQSSRYLVKRTGEKVFLECVQDMDHENMFWYRQDPGLGLRLIYFSYDVKMKEKGDIPEGYSVSREKKERFSLILESASTNQTSMYLCASSTTGGSSGANVLTFGAGSRLTVL.

This clonotype appeared a single time. This chain links TRBV18 with TRBJ2-7; 7 bases line up with TRBD1. The germline V gene encodes CDR1 KGHSH and CDR2 LQKENI. The trim removed 0 bases at V and 5 bases at J, leaving 4 bases unmatched. There are 14 residues in the CDR3. The DNA for the CDR3 is TGTGCCAGCTCACCACCTGGACAGGATGACGAGCAGTACTTC. The encoded protein is CASSPPGQDDEQYF.